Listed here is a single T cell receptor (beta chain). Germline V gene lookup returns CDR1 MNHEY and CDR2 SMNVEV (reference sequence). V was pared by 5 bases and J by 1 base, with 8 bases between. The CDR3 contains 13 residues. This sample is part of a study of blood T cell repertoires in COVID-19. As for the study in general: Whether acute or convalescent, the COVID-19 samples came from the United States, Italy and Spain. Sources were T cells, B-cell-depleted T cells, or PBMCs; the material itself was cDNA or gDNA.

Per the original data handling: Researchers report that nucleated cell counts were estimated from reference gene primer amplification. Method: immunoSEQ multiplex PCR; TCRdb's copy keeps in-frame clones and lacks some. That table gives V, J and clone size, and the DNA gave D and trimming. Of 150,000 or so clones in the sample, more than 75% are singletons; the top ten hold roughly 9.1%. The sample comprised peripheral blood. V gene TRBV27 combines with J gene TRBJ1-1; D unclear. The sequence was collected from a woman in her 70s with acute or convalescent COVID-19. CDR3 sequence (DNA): TGTGCCAGCAGTCCAACTGAGAACACTGAAGCTTTCTTT. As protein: CASSPTENTEAFF.